These 21 T cell receptor beta chains originate from one sample sequenced in a study of cytomegalovirus exposure and HLA in healthy donors. In the PCR, 60 Vbeta and 13 Jbeta primers were used. Sequencing used immunoSEQ multiplex PCR; TCRdb keeps in-frame clones, though not all of them. Here the sample spans 250,000 to 350,000 clones, just over 85% being singletons. Sequenced: PBMCs. These receptors were taken from a man in his forties in good health and CMV-seropositive.

The CDR3 reads CASAGLAGGPNEQYF. Here the CDR3 DNA reads TGTGCCAGCGCCGGATTAGCGGGAGGGCCCAACGAGCAGTACTTC. V is TRBV18 and J is TRBJ2-7; the match to TRBD2 covers 11 bases. Losses at the gene ends were 8 bases for V and 5 bases for J; bases not matched to a gene: 11. The CDR3 is 15 residues long. Per germline, CDR1 KGHSH and CDR2 LQKENI. Drawing the rest from reference TRBV18 and TRBJ2-7, the complete variable domain is NAGVMQNPRHLVRRRGQEARLRCSPMKGHSHVYWYRQLPEEGLKFMVYLQKENIIDESGMPKERFSAEFPKEGPSILRIQQVVRGDSAAYFCASAGLAGGPNEQYFGPGTRLTVT.

The chain links TRBV28 to TRBJ1-5, with D hard to call. The V end was cut by 6 bases, the J end by 0 bases, with 12 bases between. From germline, CDR1 is MDHEN and CDR2 SYDVKM. CDR3 length: 15 amino acids. The CDR3 nucleotides are TGTGCCAGCAGCCGGAGAAAAGATAGCAATCAGCCCCAGCATTTT. It specifies CASSRRKDSNQPQHF.

The sample holds a few counts of this clone. The V gene is TRBV4-1, the J gene TRBJ2-3; D gene ambiguous. V was shortened by 3 bases and J by 2 bases, with 3 bases between the two germline ends. The CDR3 is made up of 12 amino acids. CDR1 MGHRA and CDR2 YSYEKL come from the germline V gene. CDR3 sequence (DNA): TGCGCCAGCAGCCACCTCACAGATACGCAGTATTTT. Its protein is CASSHLTDTQYF.

This clone was seen once. The chain couples TRBV28 to TRBJ2-7, with D perhaps TRBD1 (6 bases). Germline loops: CDR1 MDHEN, CDR2 SYDVKM. CDR3 size: 14 residues. V lost 5 bases, J lost 0 bases, and 11 bases lay in between. CDR3 DNA sequence: TGTGCCAGCAGTGGAGACAGGTTCTCCTACGAGCAGTACTTC. Its protein product is CASSGDRFSYEQYF.

The rearrangement joins TRBV15 to TRBJ2-2; D gene ambiguous. The CDR3 runs to 14 residues. Germline V CDR1 and CDR2: LNHNV, YYDKDF (reference sequence). Trimming took 1 base from V and 2 from J, leaving 5 bases between them. Here the CDR3 reads CATSRATNTGELFF. The CDR3 DNA reads TGTGCCACCAGCAGAGCCACAAACACCGGGGAGCTGTTTTTT. Full variable domain (remainder filled in from reference TRBV15 and TRBJ2-2): DAMVIQNPRYQVTQFGKPVTLSCSQTLNHNVMYWYQQKSSQAPKLLFHYYDKDFNNEADTPDNFQSRRPNTSFCFLDIRSPGLGDTAMYLCATSRATNTGELFFGEGSRLTVL.

This clone was seen just once. The V gene is TRBV9, the J gene TRBJ2-7; weak D call: TRBD1 (6 bases). From germline, CDR1 is SGDLS and CDR2 YYNGEE. The CDR3 totals 15 residues. V lost 0 bases and J 6 bases, leaving 16 bases between the germline ends. The CDR3 spells CASSVAAGGAGEQYF. CDR3 sequence (DNA): TGTGCCAGCAGCGTAGCGGCTGGGGGCGCGGGCGAGCAGTACTTC.

The rearrangement joins TRBV10-1 to TRBJ1-5; TRBD1 agrees at 7 bases. The CDR3 consists of 14 residues. Germline trimming cut 4 bases from V and 3 bases from J; bases unmatched to any gene: 3. Looked up from germline, CDR1 is WNHNN and CDR2 is SYGVQD (reference sequence). CDR3 amino acids: CASSAGQANQPQHF. CDR3 nucleotide sequence: TGCGCCAGCAGTGCCGGACAGGCCAATCAGCCCCAGCATTTT.

This clone showed up just a few times. The rearrangement uses TRBV19 and TRBJ1-5, with a tentative D call TRBD1 (5 bases). CDR3 size: 18 residues. Germline V gene sequence: CDR1 LNHDA, CDR2 SQIVND (reference sequence). V shed 7 bases and J shed 0 bases, with 22 bases lying between them. The CDR3 spells CASTAAKGQGYSNQPQHF. DNA for the CDR3: TGTGCCAGTACCGCGGCGAAGGGCCAGGGATATAGCAATCAGCCCCAGCATTTT.

This clone was counted only a few times. The V gene is TRBV2, the J gene TRBJ2-1; 13 bases agree with TRBD2. Germline values: CDR1 SNHLY, CDR2 FYNNEI. The junction had 6 bases not matched to a gene; V was cut back by 6 bases and J by 7 bases. The CDR3 is made up of 15 amino acids. The CDR3 loop reads CASSVGLAGVNEQFF. CDR3 in DNA: TGTGCCAGCAGCGTCGGACTAGCGGGAGTGAATGAGCAGTTCTTC. The full variable domain, its missing parts supplied by reference TRBV2 and TRBJ2-1, is EPEVTQTPSHQVTQMGQEVILRCVPISNHLYFYWYRQILGQKVEFLVSFYNNEISEKSEIFDDQFSVERPDGSNFTLKIRSTKLEDSAMYFCASSVGLAGVNEQFFGPGTRLTVL.

V is TRBV27 and J is TRBJ1-5; D is possibly TRBD1 (6 bases). The V and J ends lost 6 bases and 11 bases respectively, with 20 bases between them. This CDR3 region has 14 residues. Per germline, CDR1 MNHEY and CDR2 SMNVEV (reference sequence). CDR3 DNA sequence: TGTGCCAGCAGCCCCGGGACAAGCGTTGATTCCCAGCATTTT. Translation gives CASSPGTSVDSQHF.

This chain connects TRBV7-9 to TRBJ2-5; perhaps TRBD1 as D (6 bases). Trimming shortened V by 5 bases and J by 2 bases, and 9 bases separated the two germline ends. CDR3 length: 13 residues. Germline lookup yields CDR1 SEHNR and CDR2 FQNEAQ (reference sequence). The DNA of the CDR3 is TGTGCCAGCAGCCTAGGGACACAAGAGACCCAGTACTTC. Translation: CASSLGTQETQYF.

The V call is TRBV27, the J call TRBJ1-1; TRBD1 might be the D (5 bases). With 7 bases removed from V and 8 bases from J, the gap between germline ends came to 26 bases. The CDR3 contains 16 residues. Germline-derived CDR1 and CDR2 are MNHEY and SMNVEV (reference sequence). CDR3 coding DNA: TGTGCCAGCATGGGGGTCGTGGCGGGGATCGTGTGGGAAGCTTTCTTT. It yields the protein CASMGVVAGIVWEAFF.

The chain combines TRBV30 with TRBJ2-5; possibly TRBD2 for D (5 bases). The CDR3 is 13 amino acids. Germline CDR1 is GTSNPN and CDR2 is SVGIG (reference sequence). Trimming stripped 1 base from V and 7 bases from J, with 13 bases between. The CDR3 loop reads CAWSGGRIGTQYF. In DNA form, the CDR3 reads TGTGCCTGGAGTGGAGGGCGGATTGGGACCCAGTACTTC.

The gene calls are TRBV5-4 and TRBJ2-1; TRBD2 matches 11 bases. The V segment lost 0 bases and the J segment 9 bases; nucleotides outside the gene matches: 8. The CDR3 has 16 residues. The germline V gene encodes CDR1 SGHNT and CDR2 YYREEE (reference sequence). CDR3 bases: TGTGCCAGCAGCTTGGCAGGGTTAGCGGGAGGGGGTGAGCAGTTCTTC. It codes for CASSLAGLAGGGEQFF. Full variable domain (missing parts from reference TRBV5-4 and TRBJ2-1): ETGVTQSPTHLIKTRGQQVTLRCSSQSGHNTVSWYQQALGQGPQFIFQYYREEENGRGNFPPRFSGLQFPNYSSELNVNALELDDSALYLCASSLAGLAGGGEQFFGPGTRLTVL.

The chain recombines TRBV7-3 with TRBJ2-7; TRBD1 matches 9 bases. After removal of 5 bases from V and 7 bases from J, the junction contained 9 bases not matched to a gene. The CDR3 spans 14 residues. In germline, CDR1 is SGHTA, CDR2 FQGTGA. The CDR3 here is CASSPGTGFREQYF. The CDR3 DNA reads TGTGCCAGCAGCCCCGGGACAGGGTTTCGAGAGCAGTACTTC.

The table lists this clone with a count of one. J is TRBJ2-1 and V is TRBV4-3; TRBD2 might be the D (5 bases). CDR3 length: 15 amino acids. The germline gives CDR1 LGHNA, CDR2 YSLEER. Deletions cut 2 bases from V and 1 base from J, with 9 bases between. The CDR3 sequence is CASSQLLGSYNEQFF. In DNA form, the CDR3 reads TGCGCCAGCAGCCAATTACTAGGGTCCTACAATGAGCAGTTCTTC.

This chain joins TRBV27 and TRBJ1-1; TRBD1 is a possible D gene (6 bases). CDR3 length: 13 residues. Trimming cost V 6 bases and J 1 base, with 9 bases left between them. In germline, CDR1 is MNHEY, CDR2 SMNVEV (reference sequence). The CDR3: CASSRTENTEAFF. The DNA for the CDR3 is TGTGCCAGCAGCCGGACAGAGAACACTGAAGCTTTCTTT.

The chain is built from TRBV27 and TRBJ1-5, with D perhaps TRBD1 (6 bases). Deletions cut 5 bases from V and 4 bases from J, with 12 bases between. This CDR3 has 14 amino acids. From germline, CDR1 is MNHEY and CDR2 SMNVEV (reference sequence). For the CDR3, the DNA is TGTGCCAGCAGTCCCGACAGGACTAATCAGCCCCAGCATTTT. It yields the protein CASSPDRTNQPQHF.

This clone has just a few counts. The chain is built from TRBV2 and TRBJ2-1, with TRBD2 as a possible D gene (5 bases). The germline CDR1 and CDR2 sequences are SNHLY and FYNNEI. The CDR3 contains 13 residues. Trimming took off 4 bases at V and 5 bases at J, with 9 bases between the two ends. Here the CDR3 reads CASSVDFDNEQFF. The CDR3 bases are TGTGCCAGCAGTGTGGACTTCGACAATGAGCAGTTCTTC.

This clone was recorded a few times. V gene TRBV19 combines with J gene TRBJ1-1; D possibly corresponds to TRBD1 (6 bases). Trimming removed 5 bases at V and 1 base at J, with 11 bases between. The CDR3 is made up of 14 amino acids. Germline loops: CDR1 LNHDA, CDR2 SQIVND (reference sequence). The CDR3 sequence is CASSVTDRNTEAFF. The CDR3 DNA reads as TGTGCCAGTAGTGTTACGGACAGGAACACTGAAGCTTTCTTT.

DNA of the CDR3: TGTGCCAGCAGCCAGGCTTGGACAGGGCCCTACGAGCAGTACTTC. Amino acid sequence: CASSQAWTGPYEQYF. The chain combines TRBV11-2 with TRBJ2-7, with 8 bases fitting TRBD1. Germline V gene data show CDR1 as SGHAT and CDR2 as FQNNGV. With V trimmed by 5 bases and J by 2 bases, 8 bases remained unmatched. This CDR3 region has 15 residues.